The entry below gives a single TCR beta chain sequence along with its context. Its antigen is undetermined. Distinct nucleotide sequences in the sample also encode this CDR3. The data belong to a study of Ad26.COV2.S vaccination and SARS-CoV-2 variants. Sequencing was performed with immunoSEQ multiplex PCR; in TCRdb, only in-frame clones are kept and a portion is missing. Here the sample spans more than 300,000 clones, roughly 89% being singletons. Trimming removed 0 bases at V and 4 bases at J, with 7 bases between. Germline values: CDR1 SGDLS, CDR2 YYNGEE. CDR3 length: 13 amino acids. Study findings and constraints: It was found that vaccine and placebo recipients had similar non-spike TCR breadth.

Treatment given: about 20 received Ad26.COV2.S at low or high dose, single or two shots; roughly five received placebo; per-sample allocation not given. After the first vaccine or placebo injection, samples were drawn on day 63. The study used a vaccine consisting of an Ad26 vector that expressed Wuhan-strain SARS-CoV-2 spike. The TCR was taken from a person aged 18-60 years who received the Ad26.COV2.S COVID-19 vaccine or a placebo. The chain joins TRBV9 to TRBJ1-1; D is undetermined. Sequenced material: peripheral blood, taken in a trial of Ad26.COV2.S vaccine versus placebo. CDR3 bases: TGTGCCAGCAGCGTAGGTGGTAGCACTGAAGCTTTCTTT. It translates to CASSVGGSTEAFF.